This is a list of T cell receptor beta chains from one sample in a study of blood T cell repertoires in COVID-19. The protocol was immunoSEQ multiplex PCR, while the TCRdb copy is restricted to in-frame clones and leaves out a portion. The sample lists approximately 90,000 clones; approximately 90% were seen once. Sequencing used peripheral blood. These receptors were taken from a man in his sixties with acute or convalescent COVID-19. CDR3s include the opening cysteine and the closing phenylalanine or tryptophan. Fields, in order: J gene, D gene, V gene, clone size, CDR3 protein, CDR3 DNA. D genes are given only for firm matches. Not all rows give a size; the values are once, few, many and, for expanded clones, a class.

TRBJ1-5	TRBD1	TRBV7-2	NA	CATQQVPGGFNQPQHF	TGTGCCACCCAACAAGTTCCAGGGGGTTTCAATCAGCCCCAGCATTTT
TRBJ1-2	NA	TRBV7-9	NA	CASSDSDGYTF	TGTGCCAGCAGTGACAGCGATGGCTACACCTTC
TRBJ1-4	NA	TRBV19	NA	CASSLTGTGPATNEKLFF	TGTGCCAGTAGCCTCACAGGGACCGGACCCGCAACTAATGAAAAACTGTTTTTT
TRBJ1-6	TRBD1	TRBV30	NA	CAWSVQGSSPLHF	TGTGCCTGGAGTGTACAGGGGAGTTCACCCCTCCACTTT
TRBJ1-1	NA	TRBV21-1	few	CAIDRVDEAFF	TGTGCCATAGACAGGGTCGATGAAGCTTTCTTT
TRBJ1-5	NA	TRBV25-1	NA	CASSLGGKGNQPQHF	TGTGCCAGCAGCTTAGGAGGGAAAGGCAATCAGCCCCAGCATTTT
TRBJ1-5	NA	TRBV19	NA	CASSAWEGGFINQPQHF	TGTGCCAGTAGTGCTTGGGAGGGGGGCTTTATCAATCAGCCCCAGCATTTT
TRBJ1-2	TRBD1	TRBV5-4	NA	CASTGGRGRNYGYTF	TGTGCCAGCACCGGGGGCAGGGGGCGGAACTATGGCTACACCTTC
TRBJ1-2	TRBD1	TRBV5-6	NA	CASSQAETGGVYGYTF	TGTGCCAGCAGCCAAGCTGAGACAGGGGGCGTCTATGGCTACACCTTC
TRBJ1-5	NA	TRBV7-8	NA	CASSPGGVQPQHF	TGTGCCAGCAGCCCCGGAGGGGTGCAGCCCCAGCATTTT
TRBJ1-1	TRBD1	TRBV6-2/TRBV6-3	NA	CASSTGTGGLNTEAFF	TGTGCCAGCAGTACCGGGACAGGGGGTTTGAACACTGAAGCTTTCTTT
TRBJ2-7	NA	TRBV11-2	NA	CASSLVGSGATYEQYF	TGTGCCAGCAGCTTAGTAGGTAGTGGGGCTACCTACGAGCAGTACTTC
TRBJ1-5	NA	TRBV5-1	NA	CASSLDGDSNQPQHF	TGCGCCAGCAGCTTGGACGGTGATAGCAATCAGCCCCAGCATTTT
TRBJ1-1	NA	TRBV5-1	NA	CASSLQTQNTEAFF	TGCGCCAGCAGCTTGCAGACTCAAAACACTGAAGCTTTCTTT
TRBJ1-1	TRBD1	TRBV2	NA	CASSFGQELEAFF	TGTGCCAGCAGTTTTGGACAGGAGCTCGAAGCTTTCTTT
TRBJ1-4	NA	TRBV18	NA	CASSPGAVREKLFF	TGTGCCAGCTCACCAGGGGCAGTCCGCGAAAAACTGTTTTTT
TRBJ2-2	NA	TRBV6-5	NA	CASSYDRGYTGELFF	TGTGCCAGCAGTTACGATAGGGGATACACCGGGGAGCTGTTTTTT
TRBJ1-1	NA	TRBV6-6	NA	CASSYQGTTPEAFF	TGTGCCAGCAGTTACCAGGGGACAACCCCTGAAGCTTTCTTT
TRBJ1-4	TRBD1	TRBV10-1	NA	CASRSGTGIPRTEKLFF	TGCGCCAGCAGGTCCGGGACAGGGATTCCGAGAACTGAAAAACTGTTTTTT
TRBJ1-2	TRBD1	TRBV5-1	NA	CASRSGTGNYGYTF	TGCGCCAGCAGGTCCGGGACAGGCAACTATGGCTACACCTTC
TRBJ1-6	NA	TRBV6-2/TRBV6-3	few	CASSYSWTKGSPLHF	TGTGCCAGCAGTTACTCCTGGACAAAGGGGTCACCCCTCCACTTT
TRBJ1-1	NA	TRBV7-8	NA	CASSLQQGWGNTEAFF	TGTGCCAGCAGCTTACAACAGGGTTGGGGGAACACTGAAGCTTTCTTT
TRBJ1-6	NA	TRBV7-8	NA	CASSLALSSPLHF	TGTGCCAGCAGCTTAGCCTTGAGCTCACCCCTCCACTTT
TRBJ2-2	NA	TRBV18	NA	CASSPELEVVAGELFF	TGTGCCAGCTCACCCGAGTTGGAGGTAGTAGCCGGGGAGCTGTTTTTT
TRBJ1-2	NA	TRBV3-1/TRBV3-2	NA	CASSQGARGGYGYTF	TGTGCCAGCAGCCAAGGGGCCCGGGGGGGCTATGGCTACACCTTC
TRBJ1-2	TRBD1	TRBV19	NA	CASSSSPSGTGLYGYTF	TGTGCCAGTAGTTCCTCCCCTTCCGGGACAGGGCTGTATGGCTACACCTTC
TRBJ1-4	NA	TRBV19	NA	CASSDQGGSEKLFF	TGTGCCAGTAGTGATCAGGGAGGTAGTGAAAAACTGTTTTTT
TRBJ2-3	NA	TRBV2	NA	CASSYTDTQYF	TGTGCCAGCAGTTACACAGATACGCAGTATTTT